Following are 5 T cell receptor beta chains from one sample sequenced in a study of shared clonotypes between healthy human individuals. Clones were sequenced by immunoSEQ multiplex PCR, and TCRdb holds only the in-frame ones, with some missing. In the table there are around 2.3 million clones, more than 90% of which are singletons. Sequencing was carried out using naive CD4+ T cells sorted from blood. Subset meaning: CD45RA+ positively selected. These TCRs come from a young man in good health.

CDR3 sequence: CASSDLAGDTQYF. CDR3 sequence (DNA): TGTGCCAGCAGCGACCTAGCGGGTGATACGCAGTATTTT. The chain combines TRBV6-4 with TRBJ2-3; TRBD2 aligns across 8 bases. The V and J ends lost 6 bases and 6 bases, in that order; junction bases with no gene match: 5. CDR3 length equals 13 residues. Per germline, CDR1 MRHNA and CDR2 SNTAGT.

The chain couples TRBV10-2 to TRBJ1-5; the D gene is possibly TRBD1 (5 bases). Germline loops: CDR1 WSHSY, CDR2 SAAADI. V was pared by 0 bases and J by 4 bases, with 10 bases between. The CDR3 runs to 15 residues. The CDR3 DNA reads TGCGCCAGCAGTGAGTCGTTGGGGGGGAATCAGCCCCAGCATTTT. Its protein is CASSESLGGNQPQHF.

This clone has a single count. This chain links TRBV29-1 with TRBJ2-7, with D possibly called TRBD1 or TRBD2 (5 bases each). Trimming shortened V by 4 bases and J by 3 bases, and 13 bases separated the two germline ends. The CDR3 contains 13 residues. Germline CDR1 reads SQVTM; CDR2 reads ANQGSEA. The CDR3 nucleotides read TGCAGCGTTGGGGACGGATCTTACTACGAGCAGTACTTC. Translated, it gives CSVGDGSYYEQYF.

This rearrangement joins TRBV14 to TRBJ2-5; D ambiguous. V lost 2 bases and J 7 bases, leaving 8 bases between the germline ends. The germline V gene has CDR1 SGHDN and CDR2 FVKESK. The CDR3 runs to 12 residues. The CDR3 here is CASSQSAPTQYF. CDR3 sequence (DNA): TGTGCCAGCAGCCAATCCGCCCCGACCCAGTACTTC.

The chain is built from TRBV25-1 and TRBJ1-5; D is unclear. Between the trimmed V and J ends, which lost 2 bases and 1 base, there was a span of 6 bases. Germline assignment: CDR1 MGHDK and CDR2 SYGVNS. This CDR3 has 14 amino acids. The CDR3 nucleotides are TGTGCCAGCAGTGAACTATTAAGCAATCAGCCCCAGCATTTT. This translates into CASSELLSNQPQHF.